What follows are 12 T cell receptor beta chains derived from one specimen sequenced in a study of persistence of HIV-infected CD4 T cells. Sequencing used immunoSEQ version 4 in survey mode. TCRdb's copy holds only in-frame clones and misses some; the assay was immunoSEQ multiplex PCR. Among tens of thousands of clones listed, 80% were seen once. These receptors have no identified antigens. The stimulus was lysate of CMV-infected fibroblasts, about 10 ug/mL. Memory cells lacking CD40L and CD69 with high CD45RO were sorted. The specimen was CD4+ T cells sorted from PBMCs after approximately 19-hour stimulation, collected from a patient who received antiretroviral therapy. The receptors shown here come from an adult man with HIV who was CMV-seropositive.

J is TRBJ2-2 and V is TRBV6-5; TRBD1 is a possible D gene (6 bases). Trimming stripped 3 bases from V and 3 bases from J, with 14 bases between. The CDR3 length is 16 residues. The V gene's germline CDR1 is MNHEY and CDR2 SVGAGI. CDR3 loop: CASSYPWGQYTGELFF. CDR3 in DNA: TGTGCCAGCAGTTATCCCTGGGGGCAGTACACCGGGGAGCTGTTTTTT.

As DNA, the CDR3 is TGTGCCAGCTCACCTACCTCGAACAGCTATGGCTACACCTTC. Protein product: CASSPTSNSYGYTF. The V and J genes are TRBV18 and TRBJ1-2; no clear D. Germline V gene lookup returns CDR1 KGHSH and CDR2 LQKENI. The CDR3 sequence is 14 residues long. Trimming cost V 3 bases and J 4 bases, with 12 bases left between them.

The chain links TRBV15 to TRBJ2-1, with a possible D match to TRBD1 (5 bases). The ends were cut back, 1 base at V and 1 base at J, with 14 bases in the middle. The CDR3 is made up of 17 amino acids. Germline lookup yields CDR1 LNHNV and CDR2 YYDKDF (reference sequence). CDR3 region: CATSRGTGVISYNEQFF. CDR3 nucleotide sequence: TGTGCCACCAGCAGAGGTACAGGTGTAATTTCCTACAATGAGCAGTTCTTC.

The rearrangement joins TRBV28 to TRBJ1-6, with D hard to call. This CDR3 has 15 residues. Germline lookup yields CDR1 MDHEN and CDR2 SYDVKM. The V and J ends lost 6 bases and 7 bases respectively, with 16 bases between them. The CDR3 DNA reads TGTGCCAGCAGCGAAGCAAGGGCGTCGAATTCACCCCTCCACTTT. Translated, it gives CASSEARASNSPLHF.

V usage is TRBV2 and J usage is TRBJ2-7; D gene ambiguous. Trimming stripped 5 bases from V and 4 bases from J, with 6 bases between. Germline assignment: CDR1 SNHLY and CDR2 FYNNEI. The CDR3 extends over 11 amino acids. CDR3 residues: CASSKMYEQYF. In DNA form, the CDR3 reads TGTGCCAGCAGTAAGATGTACGAGCAGTACTTC. Full variable domain (remainder filled in from reference TRBV2 and TRBJ2-7): EPEVTQTPSHQVTQMGQEVILRCVPISNHLYFYWYRQILGQKVEFLVSFYNNEISEKSEIFDDQFSVERPDGSNFTLKIRSTKLEDSAMYFCASSKMYEQYFGPGTRLTVT.

The chain carries TRBV7-8 and TRBJ1-1; 7 bases match TRBD1. CDR1 SGHVS and CDR2 FQNEAQ come from the germline V gene. The CDR3 is 14 residues long. Trimming took 0 bases from V and 8 from J; bases not matched to a gene: 6. The CDR3 is CASSLAGTALEAFF. Written as DNA, the CDR3 is TGTGCCAGCAGCTTAGCGGGGACAGCGCTAGAAGCTTTCTTT.

The count of this clone is one. The genes are TRBV19 and TRBJ2-6, with no clear D. V was cut by 6 bases and J by 4 bases, with 13 bases left in between. This CDR3 is 15 amino acids long. Germline CDR1 is LNHDA and CDR2 is SQIVND (reference sequence). This chain's CDR3 is CASRVQSSGANVLTF. The CDR3 nucleotides read TGTGCCAGTAGGGTACAAAGCTCAGGGGCCAACGTCCTGACTTTC.

The chain employs TRBV6-2 or TRBV6-3 and TRBJ2-3; 8 nucleotides agree with TRBD1. The CDR3 totals 18 residues. Per the germline V gene, CDR1 is MNHEY and CDR2 is SVGEGT. V shed 2 bases and J 3 bases; nucleotides not matched to a gene: 13. The CDR3 here is CASSYRGGRTGWTDTQYF. CDR3 bases: TGTGCCAGCAGTTACCGGGGCGGCCGGACAGGGTGGACAGATACGCAGTATTTT.

This sequence joins TRBV12-5 and TRBJ1-2, with D perhaps TRBD1 (5 bases). CDR1 and CDR2 from the germline V gene are LGHNT and FRNRAP. Trimming shortened V by 0 bases and J by 4 bases, and 18 bases separated the two germline ends. This CDR3 has 17 residues. CDR3 residues: CASGLVTVGQTIYGYTF. The CDR3 coding sequence is TGTGCTAGTGGTTTGGTAACGGTGGGGCAGACCATCTATGGCTACACCTTC.

The chain links TRBV14 to TRBJ2-1, with D possibly TRBD1 on 5 matching bases. Trimming took 4 bases from V and 9 from J, leaving 16 bases between them. This CDR3 has 14 amino acids. From germline, CDR1 is SGHDN and CDR2 FVKESK. For the CDR3, the DNA is TGTGCCAGCAGCCCCCAGACTGGGGCCGGTGAGCAGTTCTTC. Its translation: CASSPQTGAGEQFF.

CDR3 sequence: CASSPSGGAYEQYF. The DNA of the CDR3 is TGTGCCAGCAGCCCTAGCGGGGGGGCCTACGAGCAGTACTTC. This rearrangement joins TRBV3-1 (or the pseudogene TRBV3-2) to TRBJ2-7, with 12 bases lining up with TRBD2. In germline, CDR1 is LGHDT, CDR2 YNNKEL (reference sequence). The CDR3 consists of 14 residues. J lost 2 bases, V lost 4 bases, and 0 bases had no gene match.

This chain connects TRBV20-1 to TRBJ1-1; D uncertain. CDR3 length equals 14 residues. The V and J ends lost 3 bases and 1 base respectively, with 12 bases between them. CDR1 is DFQATT and CDR2 is SNEGSKA in the germline V gene (reference sequence). This CDR3 is CSASPAGSNTEAFF. The CDR3 DNA follows: TGCAGTGCTAGTCCGGCAGGTTCGAACACTGAAGCTTTCTTT.